The T cell receptor (beta chain) under discussion was sequenced for a study of blood T cell repertoires in COVID-19. Sequenced by immunoSEQ multiplex PCR; TCRdb stores in-frame clones only, minus some. The table lists 240,000 or so clones, 86% of them singletons. This CDR3 contains 17 residues. J was trimmed by 0 bases and V by 5 bases; bases with no gene match: 10. Germline V gene lookup returns CDR1 MDHEN and CDR2 SYDVKM. Participants' reported clinical history set cohort assignment. The origin of this receptor is a woman in her forties or fifties who had recovered from COVID-19. Sequenced: PBMCs or T cells enriched from blood (not recorded which). The rearrangement links TRBV28 to TRBJ1-2; 9 nucleotides line up with TRBD1. The CDR3 protein is CASSPGQGRGANYGYTF. The CDR3, as DNA: TGTGCCAGCAGTCCAGGACAGGGGCGAGGGGCTAACTATGGCTACACCTTC.